This T cell receptor (beta chain) was sequenced during a study of T cells after yellow fever vaccination. Study results and limitations: A minor fraction of clonotypes spanned both CD4 and CD8 compartments. Reappearing after the booster were most of the clones from primary vaccination (less than 97% CD4, 88% CD8). When the response was secondary, it was weaker but reached its peak faster, day 5 versus 15.

Details on this clonotype: Its specificity is unknown.

Trimming took off 3 bases at V and 1 base at J, with 12 bases between the two ends. Germline loops: CDR1 MNHEY, CDR2 SMNVEV (reference sequence). The length of the CDR3 is 15 residues. TCRdb reprocessed the 5' RACE reads via MiXCR and lists one record per CDR3 protein. The sample includes under 550,000 distinct CDR3 sequences, just over 20% of them seen just once. V usage is TRBV27 and J usage is TRBJ2-5; D is perhaps TRBD1 or TRBD2 (5 bases each). This receptor was taken from a man between 18 and 29 years old who received the YFV17D yellow fever vaccine. Source: PBMCs, taken approximately 22 days after the first yellow fever vaccination. The CDR3 here is CASSFRRGPQETQYF. CDR3 in DNA: TGTGCCAGCAGTTTTCGCCGGGGACCCCAAGAGACCCAGTACTTC.